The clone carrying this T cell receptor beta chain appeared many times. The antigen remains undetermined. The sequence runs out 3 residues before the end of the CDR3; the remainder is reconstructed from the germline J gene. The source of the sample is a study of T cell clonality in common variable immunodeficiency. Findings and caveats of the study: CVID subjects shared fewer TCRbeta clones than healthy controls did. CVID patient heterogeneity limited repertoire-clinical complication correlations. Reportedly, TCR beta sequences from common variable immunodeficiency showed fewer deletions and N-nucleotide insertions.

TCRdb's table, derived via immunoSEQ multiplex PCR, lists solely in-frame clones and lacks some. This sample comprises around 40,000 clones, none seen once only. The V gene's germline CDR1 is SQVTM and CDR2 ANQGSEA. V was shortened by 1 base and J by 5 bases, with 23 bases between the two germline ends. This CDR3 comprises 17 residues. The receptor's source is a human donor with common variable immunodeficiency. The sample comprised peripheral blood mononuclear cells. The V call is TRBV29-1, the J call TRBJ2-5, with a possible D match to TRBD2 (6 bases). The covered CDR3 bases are TGCAGCGTTGAAGGCCTTAACCGGGACTTAGGGGTCGAGACC. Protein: CSVEGLNRDLGVET. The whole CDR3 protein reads CSVEGLNRDLGVETQYF.